The 3 T cell receptor beta chains given below trace back to one sample, sequenced in a study of CD8 T cells in Susac syndrome. The RNA input was 0.5 to 1 ug, and it was reverse transcribed with random hexamers. Each CDR3 protein gets one entry after TCRdb re-called the immunoSEQ multiplex PCR reads with MiXCR. Of 130,000 or so distinct CDR3 sequences in the sample, 75% to 90% are singletons; the top ten hold approximately 0.51%. Sequencing used CD8+ T cells from PBMCs. Source of these receptors: a human donor with multiple sclerosis.

The chain joins TRBV12-3 or TRBV12-4 to TRBJ1-2, with D possibly TRBD1 on 5 matching bases. Trimming stripped 0 bases from V and 6 bases from J, with 14 bases between. The CDR3 loop spans 15 amino acids. The CDR3 is CASSLAYGGGDGYTF. DNA for the CDR3: TGTGCCAGCAGTTTAGCATACGGGGGTGGGGATGGCTACACCTTC.

This sequence joins TRBV19 and TRBJ2-2; D remains ambiguous. The ends were cut back, 7 bases at V and 4 bases at J, with 13 bases in the middle. The CDR3 loop spans 14 amino acids. Germline V lookup: CDR1 LNHDA, CDR2 SQIVND (reference sequence). The CDR3 DNA follows: TGTGCCAGTACCCCGGACGGAGCCACCGGGGAGCTGTTTTTT. It specifies CASTPDGATGELFF.

The chain has TRBV12-3 or TRBV12-4 and TRBJ2-1, with D unresolved. V was shortened by 1 base and J by 4 bases, with 8 bases between the two germline ends. This CDR3 region has 14 residues. Here the CDR3 reads CASSLEGEYNEQFF. The CDR3 region has the DNA TGTGCCAGCAGTTTAGAGGGTGAATACAATGAGCAGTTCTTC.